Listed below are T cell receptor beta chains from one sample, sequenced in a study. TCRdb reprocessed the RT-PCR reads with MiXCR, giving one entry per CDR3 protein. The repertoire holds about 680,000 distinct CDR3 sequences, with around 14% as singletons. The sequenced material came from memory CD4+ T cells from blood. Receptors were obtained from a female donor in good health, serving as a healthy control. Both conserved end residues are part of each CDR3. The D gene is left open where the match is weak. Size tells how often a clone was seen (once, few, many) or the class of an expanded clone, and some rows leave it out.

TRBJ2-5,TRBV6-2/TRBV6-3,TRBD2,14,few,TGTGCCAGCAAGCTAGCGGGAGGTCGTGAGACCCAGTACTTC,CASKLAGGRETQYF
TRBJ2-7,TRBV20-1,TRBD2,16,many,TGCAGTGCTAAATCCCAGAGCGGGGCCAGCTCCTACGAGCAGTACTTC,CSAKSQSGASSYEQYF
TRBJ1-3,TRBV7-2,-,14,once,TGTGCCAGCAGAACTATGGGGGTTGGAAACACCATATATTTT,CASRTMGVGNTIYF
TRBJ1-4,TRBV20-1,-,15,-,TGCAGTGCAAACGACCCAGTTGCAACTAATGAAAAACTGTTTTTT,CSANDPVATNEKLFF
TRBJ2-5,TRBV19,TRBD1,15,-,TGTGCCAGTAGTAGCTTCCGGGACAGCCAAGAGACCCAGTACTTC,CASSSFRDSQETQYF
TRBJ1-5,TRBV20-1,-,15,few,TGCAGTGCTGTGGAGGTAATCCTCAGCAATCAGCCCCAGCATTTT,CSAVEVILSNQPQHF
TRBJ2-3,TRBV24-1,TRBD1,15,few,TGTGCCACCAGTGATGGACAGGTCGGGACAGATACGCAGTATTTT,CATSDGQVGTDTQYF
TRBJ2-1,TRBV24-1,TRBD2,14,-,TGTGCCACCAGTGATCCAGGGAGGGACAATGAGCAGTTCTTC,CATSDPGRDNEQFF
TRBJ2-2,TRBV11-3,TRBD2,17,-,TGTGCCAGCAGCTTATCGGGAGTAGCGGGAGATACCGGGGAGCTGTTTTTT,CASSLSGVAGDTGELFF
TRBJ2-5,TRBV15,TRBD1,14,many,TGTGCCACCAGCAGTCGACAGGGGACAGAGACCCAGTACTTC,CATSSRQGTETQYF
TRBJ1-1,TRBV15,-,17,many,TGTGCCACCAGCAGAGATTATTCTGGCGTGGGGAACACTGAAGCTTTCTTT,CATSRDYSGVGNTEAFF
TRBJ2-5,TRBV9,-,15,many,TGTGCCAGCAGCGAAAGACCCAGATCCCAAGAGACCCAGTACTTC,CASSERPRSQETQYF
TRBJ1-4,TRBV5-1,TRBD1,16,few,TGCGCCAGCAGCTTTCGGGACAGGGGACAGAGTGAAAAACTGTTTTTT,CASSFRDRGQSEKLFF
TRBJ2-1,TRBV30,-,11,few,TGTGCCTGGAGTGTGATGCATGAGCAGTTCTTC,CAWSVMHEQFF
TRBJ2-7,TRBV9,TRBD2,14,many,TGTGCCAGCAGCGTCTACAGCGGGAGTGACGAGCAGTACTTC,CASSVYSGSDEQYF
TRBJ2-3,TRBV12-3/TRBV12-4,TRBD2,17,few,TGTGCCACCCGTCTCGGGCTAGCGGGAGTCCACACAGATACGCAGTATTTT,CATRLGLAGVHTDTQYF
TRBJ2-5,TRBV7-2,-,13,-,TGTGCCAGCAGCTTAGTGGGAGAAGGGACCCAGTACTTC,CASSLVGEGTQYF
TRBJ2-7,TRBV7-2,-,13,many,TGTGCCAGCAGCTGGGGACCCCCGGACGAGCAGTACTTC,CASSWGPPDEQYF
TRBJ1-4,TRBV5-6,-,14,many,TGTGCCAGCAGCTTGACAGGAAGAGAGGAAAAACTGTTTTTT,CASSLTGREEKLFF
TRBJ2-3,TRBV9,TRBD2,19,few,TGTGCCAGCAGCGTAGGTCCGCCCAGCGGGGGGATATACACAGATACGCAGTATTTT,CASSVGPPSGGIYTDTQYF
TRBJ2-3,TRBV27,TRBD1,12,many,TGTGCCAGCAGCCCAAACAGGGGGCAACTGTATTTT,CASSPNRGQLYF
TRBJ2-1,TRBV29-1,-,14,many,TGCAGCGTTGAGAGGGGTGGGCATAACAATGAGCAGTTCTTC,CSVERGGHNNEQFF
TRBJ2-3,TRBV19,TRBD2,15,once,TGTGCCAGGACTAGCGGGGCTTCTAGCACAGATACGCAGTATTTT,CARTSGASSTDTQYF
TRBJ2-7,TRBV7-2,-,12,-,TGTGCCAGCAGCGCGTCGGGCGACGAGCAGTACTTC,CASSASGDEQYF
TRBJ2-5,TRBV25-1,TRBD2,14,few,TGTGCCAGCAGTGGGAGGACTAGCGCGGAGACCCAGTACTTC,CASSGRTSAETQYF
TRBJ1-5,TRBV20-1,-,12,-,TGCAGTGCTGGGCCCATGGGGCAGCCCCAGCATTTT,CSAGPMGQPQHF
TRBJ2-5,TRBV5-6,TRBD2,12,many,TGTGCCAGCAGCGCGGGGGGGGGACCCCTGTACTTC,CASSAGGGPLYF